The 24 T cell receptor beta chains reported below all come from one sample, sequenced in a study of T cell clonotyping in hematopoietic cell transplantation. Clones were read by immunoSEQ multiplex PCR, and TCRdb kept only the in-frame ones, dropping some. The sample holds around 4,800 clones, 19% seen once. The material sequenced was PBMCs, taken 180 days after allogeneic stem cell transplant. The receptors stem from a male patient younger than 30 who had an allogeneic stem cell transplant, so the T cells may come from the graft donor. Some clones in this sample may be carry-over from other donors' samples.

This rearrangement joins TRBV30 to TRBJ1-2; 8 positions match TRBD1. CDR1 and CDR2 (germline): GTSNPN, SVGIG (reference sequence). With 1 base clipped from V and 4 bases from J, the junction kept 11 bases outside the gene matches. The CDR3 runs to 16 residues. The CDR3 nucleotides are TGTGCCTGGAGTGGGGGTCGACAGGGGTGGTTCTATGGCTACACCTTC. It encodes CAWSGGRQGWFYGYTF. Full variable domain (rest looked up from reference TRBV30 and TRBJ1-2): SQTIHQWPATLVQPVGSPLSLECTVEGTSNPNLYWYRQAAGRGLQLLFYSVGIGQISSEVPQNLSASRPQDRQFILSSKKLLLSDSGFYLCAWSGGRQGWFYGYTFGSGTRLTVV.

The count of this clone is one. This chain uses TRBV30 with TRBJ1-5, with no clear D. V was clipped by 1 base and J by 4 bases, with 11 bases between them. Germline assignment: CDR1 GTSNPN and CDR2 SVGIG (reference sequence). This CDR3 is 14 amino acids long. DNA for the CDR3: TGTGCCTGGAGTGCCGGGAGGAAGAATCAGCCCCAGCATTTT. This codes for CAWSAGRKNQPQHF.

This clone was observed a few times. V usage is TRBV30 and J usage is TRBJ2-5; possibly TRBD2 for D (5 bases). Germline V CDR1 and CDR2: GTSNPN, SVGIG (reference sequence). The CDR3 extends over 14 amino acids. Trimming removed 3 bases at V and 2 bases at J, with 13 bases between. The CDR3 nucleotides read TGTGCCTGGAGCGGCGACTATAAACAAGAGACCCAGTACTTC. Its protein is CAWSGDYKQETQYF.

J is TRBJ2-7 and V is TRBV7-2, with 10 bases aligning to TRBD2. J lost 1 base, V lost 6 bases, and 6 bases had no gene match. CDR1 is SGHTA and CDR2 is FQGNSA in the germline V gene. The CDR3 totals 15 residues. CDR3 amino acids: CASSSEAGGSYEQYF. CDR3 sequence (DNA): TGTGCCAGCAGTTCCGAAGCGGGAGGGTCCTACGAGCAGTACTTC.

J is TRBJ1-3 and V is TRBV13; a possible D gene is TRBD1 (5 bases). The tail of the sequence fits TRBJ2-2 better, so the J call may be wrong. Germline V lookup: CDR1 PRHDT, CDR2 FYEKMQ (reference sequence). The CDR3 spans 15 residues. The CDR3 sequence is CASSLEGAGTGELFF. CDR3 coding DNA: TGTGCCAGCAGCTTAGAAGGGGCTGGTACCGGGGAGCTGTTTTTT.

Sample share makes this clone large. V gene TRBV19 combines with J gene TRBJ1-5; no definite D call. V was trimmed by 1 base and J by 6 bases, leaving 4 bases between them. The CDR3 is 12 amino acids. CDR1 and CDR2 from the germline V gene are LNHDA and SQIVND (reference sequence). CDR3 nucleotide sequence: TGTGCCAGTAGTATAGGGATTCAGCCCCAGCATTTT. It encodes CASSIGIQPQHF. Filled out from reference TRBV19 and TRBJ1-5, the complete variable domain reads DGGITQSPKYLFRKEGQNVTLSCEQNLNHDAMYWYRQDPGQGLRLIYYSQIVNDFQKGDIAEGYSVSREKKESFPLTVTSAQKNPTAFYLCASSIGIQPQHFGDGTRLSIL.

The gene calls are TRBV30 and TRBJ1-6, with 8 bases identical to TRBD1. The V gene's germline CDR1 is GTSNPN and CDR2 SVGIG (reference sequence). The V gene end was trimmed by 2 bases and the J gene end by 9 bases; junction bases not matched to a gene: 6. The CDR3 runs to 14 residues. The CDR3 coding sequence is TGTGCCTGGAGTCCCGGACAGGGTTCTTCACCCCTCCACTTT. Encoded protein: CAWSPGQGSSPLHF.

As for this clone: The junction and the germline gene differ at one end; a read error may be behind it. The rearrangement uses TRBV4-2 and TRBJ1-2, with no clear D. The CDR3 sequence is 14 residues long. Per the germline V gene, CDR1 is LGHNA and CDR2 is YNFKEQ. As DNA, the CDR3 is TGTGCCAGCGGCCAAGCCGGACTTAACTATGGCTACACCTTC. This translates into CASGQAGLNYGYTF.

There are a few counts of this clone. V gene TRBV29-1 combines with J gene TRBJ2-1; 7 bases align to TRBD2. In germline, CDR1 is SQVTM, CDR2 ANQGSEA. V shed 7 bases, J shed 0 bases, and the junction held 6 bases outside the gene matches. This CDR3 region has 14 residues. The CDR3 is CSDRGEGSYNEQFF. The CDR3 coding sequence is TGCAGCGATCGCGGGGAGGGCTCCTACAATGAGCAGTTCTTC.

In its sample, this clone is medium-sized. The chain has TRBV19 and TRBJ1-5; maybe TRBD1 (6 bases). The CDR3 totals 13 residues. The germline V and J ends were trimmed by 5 bases and 3 bases, with 8 bases remaining between them. CDR1 is LNHDA, CDR2 SQIVND, per germline (reference sequence). This CDR3 reads CASSAGANQPQHF. The CDR3 nucleotides read TGTGCCAGTAGTGCGGGGGCCAATCAGCCCCAGCATTTT.

The table lists this clone with a few counts. The chain has TRBV7-2 and TRBJ2-1; 11 nucleotides agree with TRBD2. Germline assignment: CDR1 SGHTA and CDR2 FQGNSA. There are 14 residues in the CDR3. V dropped 4 bases and J dropped 10; count of bases not matched to a gene: 6. The CDR3 sequence: CASSSLAGGAEQFF. CDR3 bases: TGTGCCAGCAGCTCATTAGCGGGAGGGGCGGAGCAGTTCTTC. The full variable domain, in which reference TRBV7-2 and TRBJ2-1 provide the parts outside the CDR3, is GAGVSQSPSNKVTEKGKDVELRCDPISGHTALYWYRQSLGQGLEFLIYFQGNSAPDKSGLPSDRFSAERTGGSVSTLTIQRTQQEDSAVYLCASSSLAGGAEQFFGPGTRLTVL.

The chain uses TRBV19 and TRBJ2-2, with no clear D. CDR3 size: 12 residues. The germline V and J ends were trimmed by 6 bases and 1 base, with 3 bases remaining between them. Germline-derived CDR1 and CDR2 are LNHDA and SQIVND (reference sequence). The CDR3 loop reads CASRMNTGELFF. For the CDR3, the DNA is TGTGCCAGTAGGATGAACACCGGGGAGCTGTTTTTT.

This clone was detected a few times. The V call is TRBV30, the J call TRBJ2-5; no clear D. The CDR3 sequence is 12 residues long. Germline CDR1 GTSNPN, CDR2 SVGIG (reference sequence). V lost 6 bases and J lost 0, with 8 bases in between. The CDR3 is CACGGDQETQYF. The CDR3 DNA reads as TGTGCCTGCGGTGGGGACCAAGAGACCCAGTACTTC.

The chain employs TRBV5-1 and TRBJ2-5; D unresolved. V lost 1 base, J lost 0 bases, and 7 bases lay in between. The CDR3 is made up of 14 amino acids. Germline-derived CDR1 and CDR2 are SGHRS and YFSETQ. Here the CDR3 reads CASSLLSDQETQYF. The CDR3 DNA reads TGCGCCAGCAGCTTGTTGTCGGACCAAGAGACCCAGTACTTC.

The rearrangement links TRBV30 to TRBJ2-6; 7 nucleotides match TRBD2. The length of the CDR3 is 15 residues. Trimming removed 7 bases from V and 1 base from J; junction bases left unmatched: 7. Per the germline V gene, CDR1 is GTSNPN and CDR2 is SVGIG (reference sequence). The CDR3 DNA sequence: TGTGCCTCCGCGGGGGACTTGTCTGGGGCCAACGTCCTGACTTTC. This encodes CASAGDLSGANVLTF.

The chain carries TRBV6-5 and TRBJ2-5; D not resolved. CDR3 length equals 13 residues. Trimming left V 2 bases short and J 5 bases short, with 9 bases between. Germline-derived CDR1 and CDR2 are MNHEY and SVGAGI. Here the CDR3 DNA reads TGTGCCAGCAGTTACCGGGTTGGGGAGACCCAGTACTTC. Its protein product is CASSYRVGETQYF.

The gene calls are TRBV30 and TRBJ2-7; D unresolved. The V end was cut by 1 base, the J end by 3 bases, with 7 bases between. Germline CDR1 reads GTSNPN; CDR2 reads SVGIG (reference sequence). This CDR3 has 12 residues. CDR3 bases: TGTGCCTGGAGTGCTTACAGCTACGAGCAGTACTTC. The encoded protein is CAWSAYSYEQYF.

In its sample, this clone was seen a few times. The chain combines TRBV25-1 with TRBJ2-7, with D maybe TRBD1 (6 bases). Germline V CDR1 and CDR2: MGHDK, SYGVNS. The CDR3 consists of 11 residues. The V end was cut by 9 bases, the J end by 5 bases, with 11 bases between. The CDR3 coding sequence is TGTGCCAGGGCAAGGGGGAACGAGCAGTACTTC. Translation: CARARGNEQYF.

This clone has just a few counts. The V call is TRBV29-1, the J call TRBJ1-6; 8 bases map to TRBD1. In germline, CDR1 is SQVTM, CDR2 ANQGSEA. The CDR3 has 12 residues. V shed 8 bases and J 10 bases; nucleotides not matched to a gene: 7. The CDR3 nucleotides are TGCAGCTTAAGACAGGGGAGCTCACCCCTCCACTTT. It codes for CSLRQGSSPLHF.

The chain is built from TRBV6-5 and TRBJ2-7; D is uncertain. The germline V gene has CDR1 MNHEY and CDR2 SVGAGI. This CDR3 is 14 amino acids long. V dropped 0 bases and J dropped 2 bases, with 8 bases sitting between them. CDR3 sequence: CASSYSETTYEQYF. The CDR3 coding sequence is TGTGCCAGCAGTTACTCCGAGACCACCTACGAGCAGTACTTC.

The chain employs TRBV5-6 and TRBJ1-6, with TRBD1 matching 7 bases. The J segment lost 8 bases and the V segment lost 3 bases, leaving 2 bases of the junction unmatched. The CDR3 is made up of 13 amino acids. Germline loops: CDR1 SGHDT, CDR2 YYEEEE. CDR3: CASSSTGDSPLHF. CDR3 DNA: TGTGCCAGCAGCTCTACAGGGGATTCACCCCTCCACTTT.

This clone has more than one count but fewer than ten. The rearrangement uses TRBV6-5 and TRBJ2-7; TRBD1 aligns across 7 bases. Germline CDR1 and CDR2: MNHEY and SVGAGI. J was trimmed by 7 bases and V by 5 bases; bases with no gene match: 11. The CDR3 runs to 14 residues. The CDR3 nucleotides are TGTGCCAGCAGTCTCTCGAGGGACAGCCAAGAGCAGTACTTC. It yields the protein CASSLSRDSQEQYF.

The chain is built from TRBV29-1 and TRBJ1-2; D is undetermined. CDR3 size: 12 residues. Trimming pared 7 bases from V and 4 bases from J, leaving 13 bases between. Germline V CDR1 and CDR2: SQVTM, ANQGSEA. CDR3 coding DNA: TGCAGCGGGCAAACCACTTCCTATGGCTACACCTTC. Protein sequence: CSGQTTSYGYTF.

This clone was seen a few times. V and J are TRBV5-5 and TRBJ2-7, with TRBD2 matching 7 bases. The CDR3 is made up of 13 amino acids. The trim removed 3 bases at V and 3 bases at J, leaving 3 bases unmatched. CDR1 is SGHKS and CDR2 is YYEKEE in the germline V gene (reference sequence). In DNA form, the CDR3 reads TGTGCCAGCAGCTCCTGGACTAGCTACGAGCAGTACTTC. It translates to CASSSWTSYEQYF.